This T cell receptor beta chain was sequenced during a study of CD8 T cells in ankylosing spondylitis (dated by TCRdb to 2017 to 2019). About the study as a whole: The study profiled T cell receptor beta repertoires in healthy donors and ankylosing spondylitis patients to find disease-linked TCR variants. The whole study cohort included 108 healthy donors and over 20 ankylosing spondylitis patients. Peripheral blood samples were taken, and synovial fluid was additionally collected from ankylosing spondylitis patients. What the authors observed across the whole study: A TCR beta motif of 8 or 9 highly homologous amino acid variants appeared characteristic of blood from ankylosing spondylitis patients. According to the report, matched synovial fluid samples from ankylosing spondylitis patients were significantly enriched for the disease-linked clones. Some TCR beta motif variants had previously been reported in synovial fluid and blood of reactive arthritis patients, which suggested common disease-initiation mechanisms. A CD8+ phenotype was shown by the disease-linked clones, which were found at relatively low frequencies in peripheral blood.

CDR1 and CDR2 were assigned from the germline V gene as SGHVS and FQNEAQ. Taken from cysteine to phenylalanine, the CDR3 has 16 residues. The DNA shown is the 48-base CDR3, in frame from base 1. V loses 4 bases of germline sequence and J loses 0 bases, and the interval between the two ends is 13 bases. This clonotype was seen a few times. There is no known antigen for this receptor. Base qualities are not at hand, and no much larger clone is one base apart. Sequenced on an Illumina HiSeq 2500. Quantitative 5'-RACE with molecular barcodes was used to prepare TCR beta libraries. As for the original processing: A new computational method, built on a probabilistic model of VDJ rearrangement, was used to identify disease-linked TCR variants. The public reads were quality trimmed at Q25 with fastp and then assembled into clones with MiXCR by TCRdb, keeping productive beta chains. CDR3 protein duplicates are merged, each entry listing the most common genes and DNA. These V and J calls derive from TCRdb rather than the authors' analysis. Across this sample there are roughly 470,000 distinct CDR3 sequences, with more than 25% seen only once. The biggest ten clones account for roughly 0.9% of the sample.

The chain is encoded by TRBV7-8 joined to TRBJ1-5, and perhaps TRBD1 as D gene, on 6 matching bases. The material sequenced was blood, either unsorted or a sorted T cell fraction (not recorded which). The receptor was derived from a male donor with ankylosing spondylitis. The DNA reads TGTGCCAGCAGCTCATTAGGGGACATTAGCAATCAGCCCCAGCATTTT. Its protein product is CASSSLGDISNQPQHF.